Described below is a single T cell receptor (beta chain) sequence and its context. Its antigen is undetermined. Researchers divided each subset's genomic DNA evenly across several immunoSEQ plates. TCRdb's table, derived via immunoSEQ multiplex PCR, lists solely in-frame clones and lacks some. The data contain a few million clones, just under 95% of them seen just once; the ten biggest clones take up around 1.8%. The data were taken from a study of shared clonotypes between healthy human individuals. Whole-study findings and limits: Clonotypes shared by all four donors outscored non-shared clonotypes in generation probability.

CD45RO-negative, CCR7-positively selected cells formed the naive CD8 fraction, excluding terminally differentiated effector memory CD45RA+ cells. In germline, CDR1 is SGHRS, CDR2 YFSETQ. The CDR3 loop spans 11 amino acids. V lost 1 base, J lost 7 bases, and 5 bases lay in between. The receptor was isolated from a man aged 18 to 30 in good health. Some clones in this sample may be carry-over from other donors' samples. V and J are TRBV5-1 and TRBJ1-1; D remains ambiguous. Source material: naive CD8+ T cells from PBMCs. CDR3 in amino acids: CASSLWGEAFF. CDR3 bases: TGCGCCAGCAGCTTGTGGGGTGAAGCTTTCTTT. The whole variable domain, remainder taken from reference TRBV5-1 and TRBJ1-1, is KAGVTQTPRYLIKTRGQQVTLSCSPISGHRSVSWYQQTPGQGLQFLFEYFSETQRNKGNFPGRFSGRQFSNSRSEMNVSTLELGDSALYLCASSLWGEAFFGQGTRLTVV.